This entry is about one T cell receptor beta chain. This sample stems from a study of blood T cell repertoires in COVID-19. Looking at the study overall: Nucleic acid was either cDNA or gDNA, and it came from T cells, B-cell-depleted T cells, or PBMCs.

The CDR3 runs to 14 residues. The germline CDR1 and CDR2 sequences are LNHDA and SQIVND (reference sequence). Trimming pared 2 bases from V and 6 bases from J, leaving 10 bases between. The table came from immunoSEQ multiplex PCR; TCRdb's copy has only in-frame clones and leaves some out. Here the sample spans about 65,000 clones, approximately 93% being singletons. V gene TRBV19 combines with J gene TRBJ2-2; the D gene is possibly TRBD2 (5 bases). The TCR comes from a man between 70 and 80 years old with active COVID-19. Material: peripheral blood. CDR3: CASSIKLGPGELFF. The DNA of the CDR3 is TGTGCCAGTAGTATAAAACTAGGCCCCGGGGAGCTGTTTTTT.